In this sample, the clone carrying this TCR beta chain turned up a few times. Under the authors' procedure: Nucleated cell number was recorded as an estimate derived from reference gene primer amplification. Profiled with immunoSEQ multiplex PCR; TCRdb holds only in-frame clones, not every one. The V and J calls and clone size come from that table; D and trimming were worked out from the DNA. The sample lists about 70,000 clones; 81% were seen once. The data were taken from a study of blood T cell repertoires in COVID-19. Overall study context: The origin of the acute and convalescent COVID-19 samples was the United States, Italy and Spain. T cells, B-cell-depleted T cells, or PBMCs provided the cDNA or gDNA that served as material.

The CDR3 contains 14 residues. The junction had 7 bases not matched to a gene; V was cut back by 6 bases and J by 8 bases. Per germline, CDR1 GTSNPN and CDR2 SVGIG (reference sequence). The genes are TRBV30 and TRBJ2-2; 12 bases map to TRBD1. Sequenced input: peripheral blood. The sequence derives from a woman in her 70s with acute or convalescent COVID-19. The CDR3: CACAGTGGAGELFF. The DNA for the CDR3 is TGTGCCTGCGCCGGGACAGGGGGCGCGGGGGAGCTGTTTTTT.